Only a few counts were recorded for the clone carrying this TCR beta chain. Germline CDR1 reads SGHTA; CDR2 reads FQGNSA. The germline V and J ends were trimmed by 5 bases and 1 base, with 11 bases remaining between them. This CDR3 is built from 14 residues. Original analysis: Cell counts per sample came from amplifying reference gene primers. TCRdb keeps only in-frame clones here, not all; method: immunoSEQ multiplex PCR. V and J calls and clone size are given by that table; D and trimming were obtained from the DNA. The top ten hold about 1.8% of the sample, which has about 110,000 clones, roughly 70% seen once. This specimen comes from a study of blood T cell repertoires in COVID-19. Study-wide background: Whether acute or convalescent, the COVID-19 samples came from the United States, Italy and Spain. Sources were T cells, B-cell-depleted T cells, or PBMCs; the material itself was cDNA or gDNA.

The source of this sequence is a woman aged 40 to 50 with acute or convalescent COVID-19. Sequenced material: peripheral blood. The chain links TRBV7-2 to TRBJ2-5; D might be TRBD2 (5 bases). In DNA form, the CDR3 reads TGTGCCAGCAGCCTTTCTCGGGGCCAAGAGACCCAGTACTTC. This translates into CASSLSRGQETQYF.